The subject of this entry is one T cell receptor beta chain. Its antigen is unknown. At one of its ends the junction is not consistent with the germline gene, which may arise from a read error. The sample holds other DNA sequences that translate to the same CDR3. This sample was included in a study of cytomegalovirus exposure and HLA in healthy donors. Study-wide results and limits: Diagnosis of cytomegalovirus status made by the classifier reportedly showed high specificity and sensitivity.

Per germline, CDR1 SEHNR and CDR2 FQNEAQ (reference sequence). The CDR3 extends over 15 amino acids. In the PCR, 60 Vbeta and 13 Jbeta primers were used. Assay: immunoSEQ multiplex PCR; the TCRdb copy retains only in-frame clones and omits some. The sample lists fewer than 250,000 clones, over 60% seen once, with around 1.9% in the top ten. This rearrangement joins TRBV7-9 to TRBJ2-3, with 8 bases that match TRBD1. The sequenced material came from PBMCs. The sequence came from a male donor in good health and CMV-seronegative. The CDR3 coding sequence is TGTGCTAGCAGCCCCGGGACAGGAGACACAGATACGCAGTATTTT. It encodes CASSPGTGDTDTQYF. The whole variable domain, remainder taken from reference TRBV7-9 and TRBJ2-3, is DTGVSQNPRHKITKRGQNVTFRCDPISEHNRLYWYRQTLGQGPEFLTYFQNEAQLEKSRLLSDRFSAERPKGSFSTLEIQRTEQGDSAMYLCASSPGTGDTDTQYFGPGTRLTVL.